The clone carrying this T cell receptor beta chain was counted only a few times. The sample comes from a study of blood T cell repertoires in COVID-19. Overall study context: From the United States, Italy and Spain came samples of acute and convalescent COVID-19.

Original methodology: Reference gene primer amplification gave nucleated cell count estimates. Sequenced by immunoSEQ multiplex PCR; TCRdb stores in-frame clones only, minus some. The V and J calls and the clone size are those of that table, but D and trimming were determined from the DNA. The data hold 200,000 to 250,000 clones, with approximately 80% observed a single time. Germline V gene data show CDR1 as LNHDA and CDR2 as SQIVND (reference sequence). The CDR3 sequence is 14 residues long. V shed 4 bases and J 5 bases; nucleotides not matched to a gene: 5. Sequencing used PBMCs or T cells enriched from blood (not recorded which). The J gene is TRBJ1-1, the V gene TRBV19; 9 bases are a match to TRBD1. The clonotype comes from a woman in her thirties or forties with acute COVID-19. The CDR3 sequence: CASSTNRGRTEAFF. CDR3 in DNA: TGTGCCAGTAGTACAAACAGGGGGCGGACTGAAGCTTTCTTT.